This is a list of T cell receptor beta chains from one sample in a study of human versus mouse CDR3 diversity and MHC coevolution. Assay used: immunoSEQ multiplex PCR; TCRdb lists only in-frame clones, some missing. The profile shows roughly 81,000 clones, about 93% of them singletons. The sample taken for sequencing was naive CD4+ T cells from blood. The receptors shown here come from a person aged 25 to 69 in good health. The CDR3 runs from the conserved cysteine through the conserved F or W. A D gene is named only where the DNA matches it firmly.

cdr3_length: 13; d_call: TRBD2; v_call: TRBV30; j_call: TRBJ2-7; cdr3_nt: TGTGCCTGGGGCCGGGGGGAACGGTACGAGCAGTACTTC; cdr3_aa: CAWGRGERYEQYF
cdr3_length: 14; d_call: .; v_call: TRBV7-9; j_call: TRBJ1-2; cdr3_nt: TGTGCCAGCAGCTCCTCGCGTATATTCCATGGCTACACCTTC; cdr3_aa: CASSSSRIFHGYTF
cdr3_length: 15; d_call: TRBD1; v_call: TRBV7-6; j_call: TRBJ2-5; cdr3_nt: TGTGCCAGCAGCTTAGGCAGGGGGCTTGCAGAGACCCAGTACTTC; cdr3_aa: CASSLGRGLAETQYF
cdr3_length: 15; d_call: TRBD1; v_call: TRBV5-1; j_call: TRBJ2-3; cdr3_nt: TGCGCCAGCAGCGTACAGGGGGCGGGGGCAGATACGCAGTATTTT; cdr3_aa: CASSVQGAGADTQYF
cdr3_length: 15; d_call: .; v_call: TRBV18; j_call: TRBJ1-1; cdr3_nt: TGTGCCAGCTCACCAATCGAACAGGCGAACACTGAAGCTTTCTTT; cdr3_aa: CASSPIEQANTEAFF
cdr3_length: 12; d_call: .; v_call: TRBV18; j_call: TRBJ1-4; cdr3_nt: TGTGCCAGCTCCCGGACTAATGAAAAACTGTTTTTT; cdr3_aa: CASSRTNEKLFF
cdr3_length: 14; d_call: TRBD1; v_call: TRBV9; j_call: TRBJ1-2; cdr3_nt: TGTGCCAGCTACACCGGGACAGGGCTAAGAGGCTACACCTTC; cdr3_aa: CASYTGTGLRGYTF
cdr3_length: 15; d_call: TRBD2; v_call: TRBV5-1; j_call: TRBJ2-7; cdr3_nt: TGCGCCAGCAAGACGGGGACCGGGGACTACTTCGAGCAGTACTTC; cdr3_aa: CASKTGTGDYFEQYF
cdr3_length: 14; d_call: TRBD1; v_call: TRBV19; j_call: TRBJ1-2; cdr3_nt: TGTGCCAGTAGGGCCTCCGACAGGGACTATGGCTACACCTTC; cdr3_aa: CASRASDRDYGYTF
cdr3_length: 14; d_call: .; v_call: TRBV2; j_call: TRBJ2-2; cdr3_nt: TGTGCCAGCAGAGGTGACAGTTCCACCGGGGAGCTGTTTTTT; cdr3_aa: CASRGDSSTGELFF
cdr3_length: 12; d_call: TRBD1; v_call: TRBV29-1; j_call: TRBJ2-7; cdr3_nt: TGCAGCGCCCGACAGGGTTCCTACGAGCAGTACTTC; cdr3_aa: CSARQGSYEQYF
cdr3_length: 14; d_call: .; v_call: TRBV10-3; j_call: TRBJ2-7; cdr3_nt: TGTGCCATCAGTGAGATACGACAGGCGGACGAGCAGTACTTC; cdr3_aa: CAISEIRQADEQYF
cdr3_length: 16; d_call: .; v_call: TRBV5-1; j_call: TRBJ2-1; cdr3_nt: TGCGCCAGTACACTACGGGGGGCCGCAGATGACAATGAGCAGTTCTTC; cdr3_aa: CASTLRGAADDNEQFF
cdr3_length: 13; d_call: .; v_call: TRBV7-3; j_call: TRBJ2-1; cdr3_nt: TGTGCCAGCAGCTTAGCACTAGCTAATGAGCAGTTCTTC; cdr3_aa: CASSLALANEQFF
cdr3_length: 13; d_call: .; v_call: TRBV7-2; j_call: TRBJ2-7; cdr3_nt: TGTGCCAGCAGCTTAGCCCACAGCTACGAGCAGTACTTC; cdr3_aa: CASSLAHSYEQYF
cdr3_length: 13; d_call: TRBD2; v_call: TRBV7-7; j_call: TRBJ2-1; cdr3_nt: TGTGCCAGCAGCTTCGGGGGGGGAGATGAGCAGTTCTTC; cdr3_aa: CASSFGGGDEQFF
cdr3_length: 13; d_call: .; v_call: TRBV6-5; j_call: TRBJ1-5; cdr3_nt: TGTGCCAGCAGTTACGGGAGGGATCAGCCCCAGCATTTT; cdr3_aa: CASSYGRDQPQHF
cdr3_length: 13; d_call: TRBD1; v_call: TRBV30; j_call: TRBJ2-1; cdr3_nt: TGTGCCCTGTCCGGGGGACAGGGCAATGAGCAGTTCTTC; cdr3_aa: CALSGGQGNEQFF
cdr3_length: 14; d_call: TRBD2; v_call: TRBV10-3; j_call: TRBJ2-3; cdr3_nt: TGTGCCATCAGTGGCGGGGGGGCGAGAGATACGCAGTATTTT; cdr3_aa: CAISGGGARDTQYF
cdr3_length: 14; d_call: .; v_call: TRBV6-5; j_call: TRBJ2-7; cdr3_nt: TGTGCCAGCAGGGGGACTGAGGGGTCCTACGAGCAGTACTTC; cdr3_aa: CASRGTEGSYEQYF
cdr3_length: 14; d_call: .; v_call: TRBV7-3; j_call: TRBJ2-3; cdr3_nt: TGTGCCAGCAGCGCCTTCCCGGGACTTTTCCATGGGTATTTT; cdr3_aa: CASSAFPGLFHGYF
cdr3_length: 16; d_call: TRBD1; v_call: TRBV19; j_call: TRBJ2-6; cdr3_nt: TGTGCCAGTTTCTTGACAGGGGGCGCTGGGGCCAACGTCCTGACTTTC; cdr3_aa: CASFLTGGAGANVLTF
cdr3_length: 16; d_call: TRBD1; v_call: TRBV9; j_call: TRBJ2-2; cdr3_nt: TGTGCCAGCAGCGAGAGGGGACAGTTAATCACCGGGGAGCTGTTTTTT; cdr3_aa: CASSERGQLITGELFF
cdr3_length: 15; d_call: .; v_call: TRBV5-1; j_call: TRBJ2-3; cdr3_nt: TGCGCCAGCAGCTTGGCCAGCGTGAACACAGATACGCAGTATTTT; cdr3_aa: CASSLASVNTDTQYF
cdr3_length: 16; d_call: TRBD2; v_call: TRBV5-4; j_call: TRBJ2-4; cdr3_nt: TGTGCCAGCAGCTTGGAGCCGGCTAGCGGGAGGAACATTCAGTACTTC; cdr3_aa: CASSLEPASGRNIQYF
cdr3_length: 18; d_call: TRBD1; v_call: TRBV9; j_call: TRBJ1-4; cdr3_nt: TGTGCCAGCAGCGCAACCGGGACAGGGGGTAATTGGGGTGAAAAACTGTTTTTT; cdr3_aa: CASSATGTGGNWGEKLFF
cdr3_length: 15; d_call: TRBD1; v_call: TRBV11-3; j_call: TRBJ2-7; cdr3_nt: TGTGCCAGCAGCAATGGACAGGTGGGACCATACGAGCAGTACTTC; cdr3_aa: CASSNGQVGPYEQYF
cdr3_length: 13; d_call: .; v_call: TRBV7-2; j_call: TRBJ1-1; cdr3_nt: TGTGCCAGCAGCCCACAGGGAGACACTGAAGCTTTCTTT; cdr3_aa: CASSPQGDTEAFF
cdr3_length: 14; d_call: .; v_call: TRBV15; j_call: TRBJ1-1; cdr3_nt: TGTGCCACCAGCAGATCAGGGGTCGGCACTGAAGCTTTCTTT; cdr3_aa: CATSRSGVGTEAFF